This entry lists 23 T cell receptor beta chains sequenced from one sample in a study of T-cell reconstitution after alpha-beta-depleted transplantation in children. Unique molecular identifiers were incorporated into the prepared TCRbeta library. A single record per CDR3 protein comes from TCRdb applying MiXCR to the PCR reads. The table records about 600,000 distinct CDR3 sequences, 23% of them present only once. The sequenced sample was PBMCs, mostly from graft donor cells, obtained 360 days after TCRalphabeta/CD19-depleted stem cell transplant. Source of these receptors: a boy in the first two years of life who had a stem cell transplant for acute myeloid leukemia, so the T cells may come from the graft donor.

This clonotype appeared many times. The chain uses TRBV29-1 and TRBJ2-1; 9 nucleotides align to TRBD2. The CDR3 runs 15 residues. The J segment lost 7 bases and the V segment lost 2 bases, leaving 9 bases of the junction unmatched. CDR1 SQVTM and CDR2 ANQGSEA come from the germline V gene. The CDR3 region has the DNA TGCAGCGTTGAACCAGCGGGAGGCGGGGTAAATGAGCAGTTCTTC. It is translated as CSVEPAGGGVNEQFF.

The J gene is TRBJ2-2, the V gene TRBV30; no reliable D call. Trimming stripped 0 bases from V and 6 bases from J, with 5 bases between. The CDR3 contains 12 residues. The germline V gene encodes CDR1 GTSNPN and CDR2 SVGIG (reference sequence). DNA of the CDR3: TGTGCCTGGAGTGTGTGGGCCGGGGAGCTGTTTTTT. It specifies CAWSVWAGELFF. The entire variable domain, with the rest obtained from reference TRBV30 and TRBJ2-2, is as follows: SQTIHQWPATLVQPVGSPLSLECTVEGTSNPNLYWYRQAAGRGLQLLFYSVGIGQISSEVPQNLSASRPQDRQFILSSKKLLLSDSGFYLCAWSVWAGELFFGEGSRLTVL.

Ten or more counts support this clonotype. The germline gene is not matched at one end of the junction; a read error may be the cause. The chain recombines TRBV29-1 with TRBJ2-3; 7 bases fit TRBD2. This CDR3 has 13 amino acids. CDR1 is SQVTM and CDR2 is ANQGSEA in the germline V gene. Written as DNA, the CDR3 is TGTTCCGAGGCCGCGGGGGTGCGGGATACGCAGTATTTT. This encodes CSEAAGVRDTQYF.

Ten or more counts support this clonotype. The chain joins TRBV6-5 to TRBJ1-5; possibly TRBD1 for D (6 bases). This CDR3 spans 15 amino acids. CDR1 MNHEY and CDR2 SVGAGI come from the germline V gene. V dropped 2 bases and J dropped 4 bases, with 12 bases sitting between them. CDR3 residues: CASSYPGTGNQPQHF. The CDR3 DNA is TGTGCCAGCAGTTACCCCGGCACAGGGAATCAGCCCCAGCATTTT.

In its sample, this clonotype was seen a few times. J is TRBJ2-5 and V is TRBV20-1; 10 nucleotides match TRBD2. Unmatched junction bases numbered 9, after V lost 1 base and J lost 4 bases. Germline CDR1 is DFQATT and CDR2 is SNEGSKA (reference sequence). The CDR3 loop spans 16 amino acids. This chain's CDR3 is CSARGPQRGGSETQYF. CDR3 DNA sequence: TGCAGTGCTAGAGGTCCTCAGCGGGGGGGTTCAGAGACCCAGTACTTC.

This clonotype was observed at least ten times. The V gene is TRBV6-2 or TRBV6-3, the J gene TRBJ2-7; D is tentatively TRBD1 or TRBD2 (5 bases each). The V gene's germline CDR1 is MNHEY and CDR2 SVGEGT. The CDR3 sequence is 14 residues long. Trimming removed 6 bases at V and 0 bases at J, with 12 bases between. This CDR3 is CASRPGTSSYEQYV. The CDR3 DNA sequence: TGTGCCAGCAGACCCGGGACGAGCTCCTACGAGCAGTACGTC.

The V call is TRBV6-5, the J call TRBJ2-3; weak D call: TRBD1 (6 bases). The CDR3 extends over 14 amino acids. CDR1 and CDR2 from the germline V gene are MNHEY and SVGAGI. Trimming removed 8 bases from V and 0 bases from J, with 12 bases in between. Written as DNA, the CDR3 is TGTGCCAGCCTATTGAGGGGGAGCACAGATACGCAGTATTTT. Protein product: CASLLRGSTDTQYF.

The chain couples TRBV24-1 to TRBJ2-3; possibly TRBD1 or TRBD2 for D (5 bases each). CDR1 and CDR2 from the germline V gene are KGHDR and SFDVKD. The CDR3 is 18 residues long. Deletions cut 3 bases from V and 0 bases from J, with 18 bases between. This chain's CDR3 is CATSDPTGAFASTDTQYF. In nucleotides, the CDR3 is TGTGCCACCAGTGATCCCACCGGGGCTTTTGCTAGCACAGATACGCAGTATTTT.

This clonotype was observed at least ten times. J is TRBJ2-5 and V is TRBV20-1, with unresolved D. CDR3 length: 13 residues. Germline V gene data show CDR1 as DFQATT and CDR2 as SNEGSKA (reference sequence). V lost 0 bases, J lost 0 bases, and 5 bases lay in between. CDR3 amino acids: CSARDRNQETQYF. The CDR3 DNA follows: TGCAGTGCTAGAGATAGAAACCAAGAGACCCAGTACTTC.

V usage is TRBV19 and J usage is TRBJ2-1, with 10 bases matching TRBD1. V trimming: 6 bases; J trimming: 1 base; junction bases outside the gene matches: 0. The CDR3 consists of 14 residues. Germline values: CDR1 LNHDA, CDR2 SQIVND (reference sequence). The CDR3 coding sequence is TGTGCCAGTAGGGGACAGGGGTCCTACAATGAGCAGTTCTTC. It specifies CASRGQGSYNEQFF.

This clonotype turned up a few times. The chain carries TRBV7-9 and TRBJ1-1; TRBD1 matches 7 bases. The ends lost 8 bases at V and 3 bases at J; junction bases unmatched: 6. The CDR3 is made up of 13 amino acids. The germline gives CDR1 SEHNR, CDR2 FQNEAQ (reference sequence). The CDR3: CASDRAIYTEAFF. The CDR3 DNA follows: TGTGCCAGCGACAGGGCGATATACACTGAAGCTTTCTTT.

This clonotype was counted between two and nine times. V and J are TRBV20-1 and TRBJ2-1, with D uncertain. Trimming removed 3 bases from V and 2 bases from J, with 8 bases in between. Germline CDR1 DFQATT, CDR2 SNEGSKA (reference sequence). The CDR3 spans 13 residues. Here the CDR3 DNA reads TGCAGTGCTAGGGCACCAACCTACAATGAGCAGTTCTTC. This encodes CSARAPTYNEQFF.

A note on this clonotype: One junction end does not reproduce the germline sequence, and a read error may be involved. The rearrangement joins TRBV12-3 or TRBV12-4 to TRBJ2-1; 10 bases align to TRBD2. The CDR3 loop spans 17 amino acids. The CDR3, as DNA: TGTCCCAGTTGTGGAGTAGCGGGGGGTTTAACCTACAATGAGCAGTTCTTC. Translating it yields CPSCGVAGGLTYNEQFF.

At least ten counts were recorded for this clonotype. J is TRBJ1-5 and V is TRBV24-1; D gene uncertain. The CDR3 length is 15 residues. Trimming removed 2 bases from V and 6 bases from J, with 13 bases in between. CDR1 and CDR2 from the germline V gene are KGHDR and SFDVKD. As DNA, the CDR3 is TGTGCCACCAGTGATTCGAGGGCGCTTCCTCAGCCCCAGCATTTT. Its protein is CATSDSRALPQPQHF.

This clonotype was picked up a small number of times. CDR3 loop: CSVAGAIYNEQFF. CDR3 bases: TGCAGCGTTGCAGGGGCAATCTACAATGAGCAGTTCTTC. The chain carries TRBV29-1 and TRBJ2-1; possibly TRBD1 for D (6 bases). This CDR3 has 13 amino acids. Germline V gene data show CDR1 as SQVTM and CDR2 as ANQGSEA. Trimming pared 4 bases from V and 3 bases from J, leaving 10 bases between.

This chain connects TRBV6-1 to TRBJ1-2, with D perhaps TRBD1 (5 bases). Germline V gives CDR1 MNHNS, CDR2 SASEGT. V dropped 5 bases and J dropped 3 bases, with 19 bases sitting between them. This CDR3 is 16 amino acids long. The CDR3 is CASSKSRGFDYYGYTF. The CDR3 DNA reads TGTGCCAGCAGTAAATCACGGGGGTTTGATTACTATGGCTACACCTTC.

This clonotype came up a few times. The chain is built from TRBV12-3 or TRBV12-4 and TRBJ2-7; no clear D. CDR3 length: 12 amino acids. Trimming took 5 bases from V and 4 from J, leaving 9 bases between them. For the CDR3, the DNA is TGTGCCAGCAGTAGCCGTGAGTACGAGCAGTACGTC. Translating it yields CASSSREYEQYV.

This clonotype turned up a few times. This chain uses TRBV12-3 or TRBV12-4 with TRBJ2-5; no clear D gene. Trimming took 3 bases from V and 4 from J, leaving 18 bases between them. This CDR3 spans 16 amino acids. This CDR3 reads CASSLLDPGLRETQYF. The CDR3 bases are TGTGCCAGCAGTTTGTTAGATCCAGGCCTGCGAGAGACCCAGTACTTC.

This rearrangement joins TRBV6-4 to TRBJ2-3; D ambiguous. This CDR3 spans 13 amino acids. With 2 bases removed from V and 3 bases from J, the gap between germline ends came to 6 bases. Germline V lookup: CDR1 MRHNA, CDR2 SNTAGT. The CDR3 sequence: CASSDGDTDTQYF. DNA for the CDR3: TGTGCCAGCAGTGACGGTGATACAGATACGCAGTATTTT.

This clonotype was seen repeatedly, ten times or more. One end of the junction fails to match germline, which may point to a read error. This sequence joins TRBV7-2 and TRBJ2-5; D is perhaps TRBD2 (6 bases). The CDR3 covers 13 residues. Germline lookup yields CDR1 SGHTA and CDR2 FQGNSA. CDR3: CASSLGPEREYHF. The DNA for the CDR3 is TGTGCCAGCAGCTTAGGACCGGAACGGGAGTATCACTTC.

Here the CDR3 DNA reads TGTGCCAGCAGCGCACTAAGGACAGTCAACTATGGCTACACCTTC. Its translation: CASSALRTVNYGYTF. The chain recombines TRBV7-2 with TRBJ1-2; a possible D gene is TRBD1 (6 bases). The CDR3 loop spans 15 amino acids. CDR1 and CDR2 (germline): SGHTA, FQGNSA. Trimming took off 5 bases at V and 2 bases at J, with 15 bases between the two ends.

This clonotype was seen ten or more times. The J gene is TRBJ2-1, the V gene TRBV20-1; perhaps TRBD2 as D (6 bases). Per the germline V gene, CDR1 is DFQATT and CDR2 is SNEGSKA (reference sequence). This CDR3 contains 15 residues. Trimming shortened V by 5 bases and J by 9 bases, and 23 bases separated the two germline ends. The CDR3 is CSASSWGETIIEQFF. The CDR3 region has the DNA TGCAGTGCTTCTAGTTGGGGGGAGACCATCATTGAGCAGTTCTTC.

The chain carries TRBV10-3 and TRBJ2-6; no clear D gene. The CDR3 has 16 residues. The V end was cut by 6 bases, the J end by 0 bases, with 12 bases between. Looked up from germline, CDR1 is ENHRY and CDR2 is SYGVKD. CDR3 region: CAIRHPGDSGANVLTF. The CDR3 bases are TGTGCCATCAGACACCCAGGAGACTCTGGGGCCAACGTCCTGACTTTC.